This entry lists 17 T cell receptor beta chains sequenced from one sample in a study of cytomegalovirus exposure and HLA in healthy donors. The PCR had 60 Vbeta and 13 Jbeta primers. TCRdb's copy holds only in-frame clones and misses some; the assay was immunoSEQ multiplex PCR. The sample has a few hundred thousand clones, about 90% seen once. Sequencing was carried out using PBMCs. The receptors come from a girl aged 2-9 years in good health and CMV-seronegative.

The table lists this clone with a count of one. The chain links TRBV5-4 to TRBJ2-3, with D maybe TRBD1 (5 bases). Trimming removed 4 bases from V and 1 base from J, with 10 bases in between. From germline, CDR1 is SGHNT and CDR2 YYREEE (reference sequence). CDR3 length: 14 residues. DNA of the CDR3: TGTGCCAGCAGCATCACACAGGGCACAGATACGCAGTATTTT. Its protein product is CASSITQGTDTQYF.

J is TRBJ1-3 and V is TRBV18; D unresolved. V shed 0 bases and J shed 4 bases, with 10 bases lying between them. CDR3 size: 15 residues. In germline, CDR1 is KGHSH, CDR2 LQKENI. In DNA, the CDR3 is TGTGCCAGCTCACCACCGTTGCAGATCGGAAACACCATATATTTT. Its translation: CASSPPLQIGNTIYF.

V and J are TRBV7-9 and TRBJ1-1, with unresolved D. Per germline, CDR1 SEHNR and CDR2 FQNEAQ (reference sequence). The V and J ends lost 1 base and 11 bases respectively, with 8 bases between them. The CDR3 length is 11 residues. The CDR3 reads CASSLVEAAFF. The CDR3 coding sequence is TGTGCCAGCAGCTTAGTTGAGGCGGCTTTCTTT.

This chain uses TRBV7-2 with TRBJ1-4, with 10 bases identical to TRBD1. Looked up from germline, CDR1 is SGHTA and CDR2 is FQGNSA. Germline trimming cut 11 bases from V and 7 bases from J; bases unmatched to any gene: 10. The CDR3 consists of 14 residues. CDR3 region: CAAGGQGRGEKLFF. Written as DNA, the CDR3 is TGTGCCGCTGGGGGACAGGGGCGAGGTGAAAAACTGTTTTTT.

The chain recombines TRBV6-5 with TRBJ1-2, with 9 bases aligning to TRBD1. V trimming: 6 bases; J trimming: 7 bases; junction bases outside the gene matches: 12. Germline-derived CDR1 and CDR2 are MNHEY and SVGAGI. The CDR3 covers 15 residues. For the CDR3, the DNA is TGTGCCAGCAGAGATCAGAAACAGGGGGCGGTTGGCTACACCTTC. It is translated as CASRDQKQGAVGYTF.

V and J are TRBV4-1 and TRBJ1-2, with 7 positions matching TRBD1. The CDR3 spans 13 residues. Unmatched junction bases numbered 4, after V lost 2 bases and J lost 7 bases. Looked up from germline, CDR1 is MGHRA and CDR2 is YSYEKL. The CDR3 nucleotides read TGCGCCAGCAGCCAAACAGGGGTAGGTGGCTACACCTTC. It specifies CASSQTGVGGYTF.

CDR3 nucleotide sequence: TGTGCCAGCAGCCGTATGACAGGTTCCACTGAAGCTTTCTTT. Translated, it gives CASSRMTGSTEAFF. V and J are TRBV7-6 and TRBJ1-1, with D possibly TRBD1 on 6 matching bases. V was trimmed by 5 bases and J by 4 bases, leaving 14 bases between them. Per germline, CDR1 SGHVS and CDR2 FNYEAQ. The length of the CDR3 is 14 residues.

The chain joins TRBV9 to TRBJ1-2; tentative D call: TRBD1 (6 bases). The CDR3 spans 15 residues. The germline gives CDR1 SGDLS, CDR2 YYNGEE. V lost 4 bases, J lost 0 bases, and 13 bases lay in between. The CDR3 bases are TGTGCCAGCAGCCCTACAGGGTTGGCTAACTATGGCTACACCTTC. It encodes CASSPTGLANYGYTF.

The chain joins TRBV7-2 to TRBJ2-1, with 15 bases fitting TRBD2. Germline V gives CDR1 SGHTA, CDR2 FQGNSA. The trim removed 5 bases at V and 9 bases at J, leaving 8 bases unmatched. The CDR3 runs 16 residues. CDR3 sequence reads: CASSPGLAGGRAEQFF. CDR3 bases: TGTGCCAGCAGCCCTGGACTAGCGGGAGGGCGGGCTGAGCAGTTCTTC.

The rearrangement uses TRBV19 and TRBJ2-6; no firm D call. The germline V gene encodes CDR1 LNHDA and CDR2 SQIVND (reference sequence). V dropped 7 bases and J dropped 2 bases, with 6 bases sitting between them. The CDR3 runs to 13 residues. DNA for the CDR3: TGTGCCAGTAAATTCGCTGGGGCCAACGTCCTGACTTTC. This translates into CASKFAGANVLTF.

The chain joins TRBV5-6 to TRBJ2-3, with 9 bases matching TRBD1. Germline CDR1 SGHDT, CDR2 YYEEEE. This CDR3 comprises 15 residues. With V trimmed by 5 bases and J by 2 bases, 6 bases remained unmatched. The CDR3 region is CASRPGDRDTDTQYF. The CDR3 nucleotides are TGTGCCAGCAGACCGGGGGACAGGGACACAGATACGCAGTATTTT.

V is TRBV14 and J is TRBJ2-7; D perhaps matches TRBD1 (6 bases). This CDR3 is built from 16 residues. Per germline, CDR1 SGHDN and CDR2 FVKESK. V was clipped by 5 bases and J by 0 bases, with 17 bases between them. The CDR3 loop is CASSLRTERNSYEQYF. The DNA of the CDR3 is TGTGCCAGCAGCTTACGGACAGAAAGGAACTCCTACGAGCAGTACTTC.

Only one count was recorded for this clone. The gene calls are TRBV19 and TRBJ1-2, with 9 bases that match TRBD1. In germline, CDR1 is LNHDA, CDR2 SQIVND (reference sequence). Trimming removed 7 bases from V and 7 bases from J; junction bases left unmatched: 4. This CDR3 contains 12 residues. CDR3 sequence: CASTTGGLGYTF. Written as DNA, the CDR3 is TGTGCCAGTACTACAGGGGGCCTTGGCTACACCTTC.

The genes are TRBV13 and TRBJ2-1, with a possible D match to TRBD1 (6 bases). The V gene lost 1 base and the J gene lost 0 bases, with 7 bases spanning the gap. The germline gives CDR1 PRHDT, CDR2 FYEKMQ (reference sequence). The length of the CDR3 is 15 residues. The CDR3, as DNA: TGTGCCAGCAGCTTAGAGGACAGCTCCTACAATGAGCAGTTCTTC. Its protein is CASSLEDSSYNEQFF. Supplemented by reference TRBV13 and TRBJ2-1, the full variable domain reads AAGVIQSPRHLIKEKRETATLKCYPIPRHDTVYWYQQGPGQDPQFLISFYEKMQSDKGSIPDRFSAQQFSDYHSELNMSSLELGDSALYFCASSLEDSSYNEQFFGPGTRLTVL.

CDR3 sequence (DNA): TGCGCCAGCAGCCGACCGGGACAGGCCTACGAGCAGTACTTC. Its translation is CASSRPGQAYEQYF. The chain uses TRBV4-1 and TRBJ2-7, with 8 positions matching TRBD1. The CDR3 runs to 14 residues. Per germline, CDR1 MGHRA and CDR2 YSYEKL. Trimming removed 4 bases from V and 2 bases from J; junction bases left unmatched: 4.

The CDR3 region is CAWTRQSPLYGYTF. The CDR3 bases are TGTGCCTGGACGCGCCAAAGCCCACTCTATGGCTACACCTTC. The V gene is TRBV30, the J gene TRBJ1-2; unclear D gene. V shed 4 bases and J shed 4 bases, with 16 bases lying between them. This CDR3 spans 14 amino acids. Germline values: CDR1 GTSNPN, CDR2 SVGIG (reference sequence).

This chain uses TRBV5-1 with TRBJ2-7; 8 nucleotides align to TRBD1. J lost 2 bases, V lost 0 bases, and 4 bases had no gene match. CDR3 size: 15 residues. Per the germline V gene, CDR1 is SGHRS and CDR2 is YFSETQ. CDR3 nucleotides: TGCGCCAGCAGCTTGGAGGCGACAGGGGCCTACGAGCAGTACTTC. Encoded protein: CASSLEATGAYEQYF.